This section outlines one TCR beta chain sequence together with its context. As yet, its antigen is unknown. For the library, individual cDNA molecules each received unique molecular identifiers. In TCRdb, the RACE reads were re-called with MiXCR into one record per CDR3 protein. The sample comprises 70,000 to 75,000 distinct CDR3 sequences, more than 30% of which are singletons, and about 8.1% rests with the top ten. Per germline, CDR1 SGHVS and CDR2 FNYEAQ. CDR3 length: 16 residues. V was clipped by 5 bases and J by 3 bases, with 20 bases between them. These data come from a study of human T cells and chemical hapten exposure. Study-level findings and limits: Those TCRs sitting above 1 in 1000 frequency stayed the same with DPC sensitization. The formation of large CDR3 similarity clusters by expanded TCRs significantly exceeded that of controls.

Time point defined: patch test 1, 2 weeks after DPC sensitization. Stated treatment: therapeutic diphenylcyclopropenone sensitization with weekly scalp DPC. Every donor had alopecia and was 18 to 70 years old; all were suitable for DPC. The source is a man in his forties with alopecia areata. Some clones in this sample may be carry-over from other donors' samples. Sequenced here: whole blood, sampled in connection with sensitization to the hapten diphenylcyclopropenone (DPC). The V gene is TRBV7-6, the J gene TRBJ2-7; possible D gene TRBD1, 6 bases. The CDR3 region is CASSPTLGARGYEQYF. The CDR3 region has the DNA TGTGCCAGCAGCCCAACCCTGGGGGCACGTGGCTACGAGCAGTACTTC.